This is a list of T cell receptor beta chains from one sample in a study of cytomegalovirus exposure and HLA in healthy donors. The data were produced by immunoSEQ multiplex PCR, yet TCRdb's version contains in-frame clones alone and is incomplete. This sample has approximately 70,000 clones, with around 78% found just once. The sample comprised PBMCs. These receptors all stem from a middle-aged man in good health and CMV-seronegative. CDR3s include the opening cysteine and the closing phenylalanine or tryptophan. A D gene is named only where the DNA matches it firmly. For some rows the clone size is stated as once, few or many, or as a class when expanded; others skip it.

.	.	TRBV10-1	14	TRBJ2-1	TGCGCCAGCAGTGAGAATTCCATCTACAATGAGCAGTTCTTC	CASSENSIYNEQFF
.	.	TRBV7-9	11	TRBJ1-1	TGTGCCAGCCCAGGGAACACTGAAGCTTTCTTT	CASPGNTEAFF
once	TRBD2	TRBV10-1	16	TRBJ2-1	TGCGCCAGCAGTGAGCTAGCGGGGGGATCCTACAATGAGCAGTTCTTC	CASSELAGGSYNEQFF
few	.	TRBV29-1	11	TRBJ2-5	TGCAGCGTTAAAGTTGGGGCGACCCAGTACTTC	CSVKVGATQYF
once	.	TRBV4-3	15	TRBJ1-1	TGCGCCAGCAGCCTAAGGACGGGATTGAACACTGAAGCTTTCTTT	CASSLRTGLNTEAFF
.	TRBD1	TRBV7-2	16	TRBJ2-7	TGTGCCAGCAGCCATCGGACCGGGACAGGGACCTACGAGCAGTACTTC	CASSHRTGTGTYEQYF
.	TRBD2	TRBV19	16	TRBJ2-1	TGTGCCAGTAGCAGACTAGCGGGGGGATCCTACAATGAGCAGTTCTTC	CASSRLAGGSYNEQFF
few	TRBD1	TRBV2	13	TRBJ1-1	TGTGCCAGCAGTACAGGGGGCTCGACTGAAGCTTTCTTT	CASSTGGSTEAFF
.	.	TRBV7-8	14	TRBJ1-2	TGTGCCAGCAGCCCCTGGACAGATAACTATGGCTACACCTTC	CASSPWTDNYGYTF
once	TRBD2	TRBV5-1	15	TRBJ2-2	TGCGCCAGCAGCTTAACGACTAGCATAACTGGGGAGCTGTTTTTT	CASSLTTSITGELFF
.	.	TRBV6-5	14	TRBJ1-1	TGTGCCAGCAGTTACTCCAGGTGGAACACTGAAGCTTTCTTT	CASSYSRWNTEAFF
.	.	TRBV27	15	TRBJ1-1	TGTGCCAGCAGTCTCTCCTACAGGGCACACACTGAAGCTTTCTTT	CASSLSYRAHTEAFF
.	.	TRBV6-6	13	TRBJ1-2	TGTGCCAGCAGTTTCGAAACGTTGGGCGGCTACACCTTC	CASSFETLGGYTF
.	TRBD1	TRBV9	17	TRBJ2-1	TGTGCCAGCAGCCCTCGGACAGGGACGGGGTCCTACAATGAGCAGTTCTTC	CASSPRTGTGSYNEQFF
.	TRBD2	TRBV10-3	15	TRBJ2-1	TGTGCCATCAGTGCAGGTGGGGGGGCCTACAATGAGCAGTTCTTC	CAISAGGGAYNEQFF
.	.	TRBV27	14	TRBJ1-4	TGTGCCAGCAGTCCCCGCGCTAGTAATGAAAAACTGTTTTTT	CASSPRASNEKLFF
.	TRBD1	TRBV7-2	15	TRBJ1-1	TGTGCCAGCAGCGTACAGGGACAGCTAAACACTGAAGCTTTCTTT	CASSVQGQLNTEAFF
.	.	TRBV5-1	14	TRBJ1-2	TGCGCCAGCAGCTTAACAGGGAATAACTATGGCTACACCTTC	CASSLTGNNYGYTF
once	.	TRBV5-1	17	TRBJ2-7	TGCGCCAGCAGCTCTGGGACGACAGGCCTTCCACTTCACGAGCAGTACTTC	CASSSGTTGLPLHEQYF
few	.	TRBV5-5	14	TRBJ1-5	TGTGCCAGCAGCTTCCGGACAGACAATCAGCCCCAGCATTTT	CASSFRTDNQPQHF
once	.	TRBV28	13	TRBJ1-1	TGTGCCAGCAGAGACTCCTCCCCAGGGCCAGCTTTCTTT	CASRDSSPGPAFF
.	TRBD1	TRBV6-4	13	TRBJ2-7	TGTGCCAGCAGTGCGGGACAGGGTCTCGAGCAGTACTTC	CASSAGQGLEQYF
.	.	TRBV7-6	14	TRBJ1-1	TGTGCCAGCAGCTTAGCGCGAGTGAACACTGAAGCTTTCTTT	CASSLARVNTEAFF
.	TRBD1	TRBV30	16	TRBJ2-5	TGTGCCTGGAGTGTATGGGAATCAGGGGGTGGGAAGACCCAGTACTTC	CAWSVWESGGGKTQYF
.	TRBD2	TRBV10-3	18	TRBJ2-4	TGTGCCATCAGTCCCCGGATCCTGCCGGGGGGAGCCAAAAACATTCAGTACTTC	CAISPRILPGGAKNIQYF
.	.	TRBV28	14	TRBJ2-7	TGTGCCAGCAGTCCGGGACACGTTGTCGACGAGCAGTACTTC	CASSPGHVVDEQYF
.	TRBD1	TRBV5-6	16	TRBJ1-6	TGTGCCAGCAGACGGGACAGGGGGTCCTATAATTCACCCCTCCACTTT	CASRRDRGSYNSPLHF
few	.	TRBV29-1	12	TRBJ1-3	TGCAGCGCGGGGTCCTCTGGAAACACCATATATTTT	CSAGSSGNTIYF